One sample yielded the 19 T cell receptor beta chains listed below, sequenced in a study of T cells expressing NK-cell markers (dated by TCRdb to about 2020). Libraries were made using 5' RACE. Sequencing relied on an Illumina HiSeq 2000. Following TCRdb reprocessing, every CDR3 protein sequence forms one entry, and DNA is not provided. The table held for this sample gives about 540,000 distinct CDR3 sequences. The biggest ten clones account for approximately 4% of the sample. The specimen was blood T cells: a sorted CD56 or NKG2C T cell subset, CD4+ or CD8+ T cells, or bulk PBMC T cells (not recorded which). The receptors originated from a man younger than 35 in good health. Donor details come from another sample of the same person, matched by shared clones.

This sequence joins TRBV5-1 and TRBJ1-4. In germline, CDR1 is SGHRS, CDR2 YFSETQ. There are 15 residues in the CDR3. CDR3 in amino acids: CASSSGRVGNEKLFF. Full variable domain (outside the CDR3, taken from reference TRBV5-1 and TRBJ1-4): KAGVTQTPRYLIKTRGQQVTLSCSPISGHRSVSWYQQTPGQGLQFLFEYFSETQRNKGNFPGRFSGRQFSNSRSEMNVSTLELGDSALYLCASSSGRVGNEKLFFGSGTQLSVL.

The CDR3 region is CSARKIAGTQSYNEQFF. The chain employs TRBV20-1 and TRBJ2-1; TCRdb gives TRBD2 as the D gene, but with no DNA this cannot be confirmed. CDR3 length: 17 amino acids. Looked up from germline, CDR1 is DFQATT and CDR2 is SNEGSKA (reference sequence).

This CDR3 is CATSDFGLTDTQYF. The rearrangement uses TRBV24-1 and TRBJ2-3. CDR3 length: 14 amino acids. Germline-derived CDR1 and CDR2 are KGHDR and SFDVKD.

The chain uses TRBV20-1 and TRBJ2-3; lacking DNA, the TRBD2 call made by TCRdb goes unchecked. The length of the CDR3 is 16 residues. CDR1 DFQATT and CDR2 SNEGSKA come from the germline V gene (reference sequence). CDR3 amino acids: CSAPQETSGRTDTQYF.

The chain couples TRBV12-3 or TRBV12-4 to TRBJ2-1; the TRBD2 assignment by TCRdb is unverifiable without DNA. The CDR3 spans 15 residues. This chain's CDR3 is CASSLGSGGNNEQFF.

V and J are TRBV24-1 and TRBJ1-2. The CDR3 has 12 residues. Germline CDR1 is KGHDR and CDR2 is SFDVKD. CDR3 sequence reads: CATSGRDLGYTF.

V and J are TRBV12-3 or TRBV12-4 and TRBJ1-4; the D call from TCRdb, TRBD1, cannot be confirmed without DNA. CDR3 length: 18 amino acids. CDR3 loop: CASSLKGTGFSANEKLFF.

CDR3 region: CASSLGIGSYEQYF. The V call is TRBV7-7, the J call TRBJ2-7. This CDR3 is 14 amino acids long. Germline CDR1 is SSHAT and CDR2 is FNYEAQ (reference sequence). Variable domain in full (rest from reference TRBV7-7 and TRBJ2-7): GAGVSQSPRYKVTKRGQDVTLRCDPISSHATLYWYQQALGQGPEFLTYFNYEAQPDKSGLPSDRFSAERPEGSISTLTIQRTEQRDSAMYRCASSLGIGSYEQYFGPGTRLTVT.

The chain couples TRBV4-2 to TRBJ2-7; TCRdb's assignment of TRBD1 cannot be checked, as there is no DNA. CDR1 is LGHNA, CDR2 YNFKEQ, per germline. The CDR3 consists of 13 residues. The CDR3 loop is CASSQEGRREQYF.

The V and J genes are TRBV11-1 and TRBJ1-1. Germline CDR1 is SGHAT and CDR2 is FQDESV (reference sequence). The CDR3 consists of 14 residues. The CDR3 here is CASSSTDRNTEAFF.

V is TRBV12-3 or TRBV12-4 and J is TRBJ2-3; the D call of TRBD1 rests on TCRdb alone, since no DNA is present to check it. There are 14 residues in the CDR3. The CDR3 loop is CASSLEGAEDTQYF.

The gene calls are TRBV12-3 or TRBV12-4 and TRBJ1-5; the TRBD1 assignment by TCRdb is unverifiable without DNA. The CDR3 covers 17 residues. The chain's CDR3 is CASSLELGGYSNQPQHF.

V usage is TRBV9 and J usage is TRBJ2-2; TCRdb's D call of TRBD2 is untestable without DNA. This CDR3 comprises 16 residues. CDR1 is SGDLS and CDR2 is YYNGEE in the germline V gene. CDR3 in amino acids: CASSALLAGVSGELFF.

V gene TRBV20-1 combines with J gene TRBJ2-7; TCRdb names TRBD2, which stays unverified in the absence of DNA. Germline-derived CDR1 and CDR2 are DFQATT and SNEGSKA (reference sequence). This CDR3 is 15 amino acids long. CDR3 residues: CSARDPTSGRREQYF.

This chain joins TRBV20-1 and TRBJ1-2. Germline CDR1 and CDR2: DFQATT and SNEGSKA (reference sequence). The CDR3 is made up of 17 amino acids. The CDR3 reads CSARDLQGPIKDYGYTF.

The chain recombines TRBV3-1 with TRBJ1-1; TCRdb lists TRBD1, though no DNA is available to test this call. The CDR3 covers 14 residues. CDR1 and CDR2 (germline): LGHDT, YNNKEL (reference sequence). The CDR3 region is CASSQVRGHTEAFF.

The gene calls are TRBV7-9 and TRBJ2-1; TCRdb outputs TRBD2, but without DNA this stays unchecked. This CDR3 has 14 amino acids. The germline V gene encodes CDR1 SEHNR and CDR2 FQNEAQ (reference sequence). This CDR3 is CASSPRTVNNEQFF.

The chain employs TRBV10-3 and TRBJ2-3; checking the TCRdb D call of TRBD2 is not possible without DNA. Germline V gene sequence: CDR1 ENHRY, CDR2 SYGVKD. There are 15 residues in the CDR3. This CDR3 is CAIRGTGGSTDTQYF.

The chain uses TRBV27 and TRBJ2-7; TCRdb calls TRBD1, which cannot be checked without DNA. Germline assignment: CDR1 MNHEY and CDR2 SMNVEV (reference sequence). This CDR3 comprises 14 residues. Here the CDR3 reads CASSLGAYSYEQYF.